Listed below are T cell receptor beta chains from one sample, sequenced in a study of cytomegalovirus exposure and HLA in healthy donors. Assay used: immunoSEQ multiplex PCR; TCRdb lists only in-frame clones, some missing. The top ten hold roughly 0.99% of the sample, which has about 270,000 clones, 80% to 90% seen once. What was sequenced was PBMCs. The receptors come from a woman between 18 and 29 years old in good health and CMV-seronegative. The CDR3 runs from the conserved cysteine through the conserved F or W. The D gene is left open where the match is weak. Not all rows give a size; the values are once, few, many and, for expanded clones, a class.

v_call: TRBV19; j_call: TRBJ2-7; d_call: NA; clone_size: NA; cdr3_aa: CASSTGMGAFYEQYF; cdr3_nt: TGTGCCAGTAGTACAGGGATGGGGGCCTTCTACGAGCAGTACTTC
v_call: TRBV11-3; j_call: TRBJ2-2; d_call: TRBD2; clone_size: NA; cdr3_aa: CASSPPGRVGGTGELFF; cdr3_nt: TGTGCCAGCAGCCCCCCCGGGAGGGTCGGGGGCACCGGGGAGCTGTTTTTT
v_call: TRBV28; j_call: TRBJ1-4; d_call: TRBD1; clone_size: once; cdr3_aa: CASIPSRDRGEKLFF; cdr3_nt: TGTGCCAGCATCCCAAGCCGGGACAGGGGTGAAAAACTGTTTTTT
v_call: TRBV4-2; j_call: TRBJ1-3; d_call: NA; clone_size: once; cdr3_aa: CASSPTGSGNTIYF; cdr3_nt: TGTGCCAGCAGTCCCACAGGGTCAGGAAACACCATATATTTT
v_call: TRBV7-9; j_call: TRBJ2-7; d_call: TRBD2; clone_size: NA; cdr3_aa: CASSLAGLAVGSYEQYF; cdr3_nt: TGTGCCAGCAGCTTAGCGGGACTAGCGGTAGGTAGCTACGAGCAGTACTTC
v_call: TRBV4-3; j_call: TRBJ2-3; d_call: TRBD1; clone_size: few; cdr3_aa: CASSRIAGQGADTQYF; cdr3_nt: TGCGCCAGCAGCCGGATTGCGGGACAGGGTGCGGATACGCAGTATTTT
v_call: TRBV27; j_call: TRBJ2-7; d_call: TRBD1; clone_size: NA; cdr3_aa: CASSLLGTGPTYEQYF; cdr3_nt: TGTGCCAGCAGTTTATTAGGGACAGGTCCTACCTACGAGCAGTACTTC
v_call: TRBV5-1; j_call: TRBJ2-3; d_call: TRBD2; clone_size: NA; cdr3_aa: CASSFGSGSTDTQYF; cdr3_nt: TGCGCCAGCAGCTTTGGTAGCGGGAGCACAGATACGCAGTATTTT
v_call: TRBV30; j_call: TRBJ1-2; d_call: TRBD1; clone_size: NA; cdr3_aa: CAWLLDRANGYTF; cdr3_nt: TGTGCCTGGTTATTGGACAGGGCAAATGGCTACACCTTC
v_call: TRBV5-6; j_call: TRBJ2-7; d_call: TRBD1; clone_size: once; cdr3_aa: CASSLVGGSSYEQYF; cdr3_nt: TGTGCCAGCAGCTTGGTAGGGGGCAGCTCCTACGAGCAGTACTTC
v_call: TRBV7-9; j_call: TRBJ2-3; d_call: NA; clone_size: NA; cdr3_aa: CASSTYRDTQYF; cdr3_nt: TGTGCCAGCAGCACCTACAGGGATACGCAGTATTTT
v_call: TRBV6-4; j_call: TRBJ1-2; d_call: TRBD1; clone_size: NA; cdr3_aa: CASSDSTGGDYGYTF; cdr3_nt: TGTGCCAGCAGTGACTCCACAGGGGGTGACTATGGCTACACCTTC
v_call: TRBV21-1; j_call: TRBJ1-3; d_call: NA; clone_size: NA; cdr3_aa: CASSGLDRVTGNTIYF; cdr3_nt: TGTGCCAGCAGCGGATTGGACAGGGTAACTGGAAACACCATATATTTT
v_call: TRBV27; j_call: TRBJ2-4; d_call: TRBD2; clone_size: NA; cdr3_aa: CASSQLAGGKNIQYF; cdr3_nt: TGTGCCAGCAGCCAACTAGCGGGAGGCAAAAACATTCAGTACTTC
v_call: TRBV28; j_call: TRBJ2-1; d_call: TRBD2; clone_size: NA; cdr3_aa: CASSLTSFGVEQFF; cdr3_nt: TGTGCCAGCAGTTTGACTAGCTTCGGGGTTGAGCAGTTCTTC
v_call: TRBV7-2; j_call: TRBJ2-7; d_call: TRBD2; clone_size: NA; cdr3_aa: CASRKTSGGAYEQYF; cdr3_nt: TGTGCCAGCCGTAAAACTAGCGGGGGGGCCTACGAGCAGTACTTC
v_call: TRBV5-1; j_call: TRBJ2-1; d_call: TRBD2; clone_size: NA; cdr3_aa: CASSPQTSGIFF; cdr3_nt: TGCGCCAGCAGCCCCCAGACTAGCGGGATATTCTTC
v_call: TRBV6-6; j_call: TRBJ2-1; d_call: TRBD2; clone_size: NA; cdr3_aa: CASHMSREGGDEQFF; cdr3_nt: TGTGCCTCCCATATGAGCCGGGAGGGTGGCGATGAGCAGTTCTTC
v_call: TRBV6-1; j_call: TRBJ2-7; d_call: TRBD1; clone_size: NA; cdr3_aa: CASSEAPGQVYEQYF; cdr3_nt: TGTGCCAGCAGTGAAGCCCCGGGACAGGTCTACGAGCAGTACTTC
v_call: TRBV5-6; j_call: TRBJ2-1; d_call: TRBD1; clone_size: NA; cdr3_aa: CASSWTGGNEQFF; cdr3_nt: TGTGCCAGCAGCTGGACAGGGGGCAATGAGCAGTTCTTC
v_call: TRBV30; j_call: TRBJ1-2; d_call: NA; clone_size: NA; cdr3_aa: CAWTPGDGYTF; cdr3_nt: TGTGCCTGGACACCAGGGGATGGCTACACCTTC
v_call: TRBV4-3; j_call: TRBJ2-7; d_call: NA; clone_size: NA; cdr3_aa: CASSQGAGYEQYF; cdr3_nt: TGCGCCAGCAGCCAGGGGGCTGGGTACGAGCAGTACTTC
v_call: TRBV28; j_call: TRBJ1-5; d_call: NA; clone_size: NA; cdr3_aa: CASSPDRRFQHF; cdr3_nt: TGTGCCAGCAGTCCCGACAGAAGGTTCCAGCATTTT
v_call: TRBV18; j_call: TRBJ1-1; d_call: NA; clone_size: NA; cdr3_aa: CASSPARLDTEAFF; cdr3_nt: TGTGCCAGCTCACCAGCCCGGTTGGACACTGAAGCTTTCTTT